The clone carrying this T cell receptor (beta chain) has just a few counts. The antigen is not known. This may come from a read error, since a much larger clone is one base off. This record belongs to a study of prognosis after radiotherapy for stage I lung cancer. General observations from the study: Among patients who developed distant metastases, Shannon entropy after stereotactic body radiation therapy was lower. Patients given stereotactic body radiation therapy showed fewer unique TCR clones afterward, median around 10,000 versus 6,500.

Per the germline V gene, CDR1 is MRHNA and CDR2 is SNTAGT. The CDR3 runs to 14 residues. Two-round multiplex PCR, the amplification method, yielded TCR beta CDR3 from genomic DNA. Gene-specific TRBV and TRBJ primers were used in PCR round one. TCRdb re-derived calls from the multiplex PCR reads in MiXCR, one entry per CDR3 protein. The table records about 16,000 distinct CDR3 sequences, under 55% of them present only once. This receptor was taken from a donor at least 50 years old with non-small cell lung cancer. The source was PBMCs, collected before or after stereotactic body radiation therapy (not recorded which). The chain has TRBV6-4 and TRBJ2-5; TRBD1 aligns across 7 bases. The CDR3 coding sequence is TGTTCCAGCAGACGTGGACAGGACCAAGAGACCCAGTACTTC. This codes for CSSRRGQDQETQYF.